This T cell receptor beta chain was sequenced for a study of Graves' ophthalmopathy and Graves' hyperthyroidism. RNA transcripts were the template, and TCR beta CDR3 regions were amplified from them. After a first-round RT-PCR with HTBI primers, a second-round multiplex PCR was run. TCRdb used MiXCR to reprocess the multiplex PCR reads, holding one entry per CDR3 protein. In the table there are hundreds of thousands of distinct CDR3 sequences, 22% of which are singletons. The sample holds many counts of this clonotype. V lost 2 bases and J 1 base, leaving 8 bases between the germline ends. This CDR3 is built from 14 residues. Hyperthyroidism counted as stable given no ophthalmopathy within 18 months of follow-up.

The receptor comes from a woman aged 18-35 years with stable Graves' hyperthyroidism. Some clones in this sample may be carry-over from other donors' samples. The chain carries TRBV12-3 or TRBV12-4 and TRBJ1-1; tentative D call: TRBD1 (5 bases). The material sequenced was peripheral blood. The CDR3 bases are TGTGCCAGCAGTTTATTGCAGGGGAACACTGAAGCTTTCTTT. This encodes CASSLLQGNTEAFF.